The 13 T cell receptor beta chains listed next were all sequenced from one sample in a study of blood T cell repertoires in COVID-19. Sequencing used immunoSEQ multiplex PCR; TCRdb keeps in-frame clones, though not all of them. The data contain approximately 280,000 clones, 85% of them singletons. The sequenced sample was PBMCs or T cells enriched from blood (not recorded which). The source is a woman aged 50 to 60 who had recovered from COVID-19.

The CDR3 sequence: CASTPSGVLYQETQYF. Here the CDR3 DNA reads TGTGCCAGCACCCCCTCGGGGGTCCTGTACCAAGAGACCCAGTACTTC. The chain recombines TRBV7-9 with TRBJ2-5; weak D call: TRBD2 (6 bases). Trimming took 7 bases from V and 0 from J, leaving 18 bases between them. Looked up from germline, CDR1 is SEHNR and CDR2 is FQNEAQ (reference sequence). The CDR3 covers 16 residues.

The chain carries TRBV7-2 and TRBJ1-2; D is unclear. The germline V gene encodes CDR1 SGHTA and CDR2 FQGNSA. The CDR3 has 13 amino acids. V lost 5 bases to trimming and J lost 6 bases, with 13 bases between them. For the CDR3, the DNA is TGTGCCAGCAGCACCTACATCGGAGATGGCTACACCTTC. It is translated as CASSTYIGDGYTF.

The chain employs TRBV7-9 and TRBJ2-3, with a tentative D call TRBD2 (6 bases). Trimming cost V 3 bases and J 5 bases, with 12 bases left between them. Germline CDR1 SEHNR, CDR2 FQNEAQ (reference sequence). CDR3 length: 14 amino acids. The CDR3 sequence is CASSLRGAGDTQYF. The CDR3 region has the DNA TGTGCCAGCAGCTTGCGGGGCGCGGGAGATACGCAGTATTTT.

The rearrangement uses TRBV2 and TRBJ1-2; D is uncertain. The germline gives CDR1 SNHLY, CDR2 FYNNEI. V was cut by 8 bases and J by 0 bases, with 16 bases left in between. The CDR3 length is 15 residues. The CDR3 region has the DNA TGTGCCAGCGAGTGGGCGGGCACATCTAACTATGGCTACACCTTC. It codes for CASEWAGTSNYGYTF.

This clone has more than one count but fewer than ten. The chain carries TRBV7-9 and TRBJ1-2; unclear D gene. This CDR3 is 12 amino acids long. In germline, CDR1 is SEHNR, CDR2 FQNEAQ (reference sequence). With 4 bases removed from V and 8 bases from J, the gap between germline ends came to 11 bases. CDR3 sequence (DNA): TGTGCCAGCAGCTCAGAACCGGGGGGCTACACCTTC. This gives the protein CASSSEPGGYTF.

V and J are TRBV19 and TRBJ1-5; possible D gene TRBD1, 6 bases. This CDR3 has 13 amino acids. The germline CDR1 and CDR2 sequences are LNHDA and SQIVND (reference sequence). V dropped 6 bases and J dropped 5 bases, with 11 bases sitting between them. CDR3 bases: TGTGCCAGTAGCAGGGGCCTCGATCAGCCCCAGCATTTT. Translated, it gives CASSRGLDQPQHF.

The V gene is TRBV11-2, the J gene TRBJ2-7; 8 nucleotides align to TRBD2. The germline gives CDR1 SGHAT, CDR2 FQNNGV. The V and J ends lost 2 bases and 0 bases, in that order; junction bases with no gene match: 3. The CDR3 length is 15 residues. CDR3 sequence reads: CASSLSSGSSYEQYF. CDR3 in DNA: TGTGCCAGCAGCTTATCGAGCGGGAGCTCCTACGAGCAGTACTTC.

This clone has more than one count but fewer than ten. The CDR3, as DNA: TGTGCCAGTAGCATCGGACTAGATGGGGCAGATACGCAGTATTTT. Translated, it gives CASSIGLDGADTQYF. The genes are TRBV19 and TRBJ2-3; 7 bases agree with TRBD2. CDR3 length: 15 amino acids. The V and J ends lost 6 bases and 4 bases, in that order; junction bases with no gene match: 10. The germline CDR1 and CDR2 sequences are LNHDA and SQIVND (reference sequence). Variable domain in full (rest from reference TRBV19 and TRBJ2-3): DGGITQSPKYLFRKEGQNVTLSCEQNLNHDAMYWYRQDPGQGLRLIYYSQIVNDFQKGDIAEGYSVSREKKESFPLTVTSAQKNPTAFYLCASSIGLDGADTQYFGPGTRLTVL.

This chain connects TRBV5-1 to TRBJ2-5; 9 nucleotides match TRBD2. The CDR3 contains 17 residues. Germline values: CDR1 SGHRS, CDR2 YFSETQ. V trimming: 0 bases; J trimming: 1 base; junction bases outside the gene matches: 7. CDR3 DNA sequence: TGCGCCAGCAGCTTGGGTGGGGCGGGGGGGGCCCAAGAGACCCAGTACTTC. Translated: CASSLGGAGGAQETQYF. The whole variable domain, filled in from reference TRBV5-1 and TRBJ2-5, reads KAGVTQTPRYLIKTRGQQVTLSCSPISGHRSVSWYQQTPGQGLQFLFEYFSETQRNKGNFPGRFSGRQFSNSRSEMNVSTLELGDSALYLCASSLGGAGGAQETQYFGPGTRLLVL.

V is TRBV2 and J is TRBJ1-5; TRBD1 agrees at 10 bases. This CDR3 spans 17 amino acids. Trimming at V came to 3 bases and at J to 2 bases, leaving 7 bases not matched to a gene. Germline V CDR1 and CDR2: SNHLY, FYNNEI. The CDR3 nucleotides are TGTGCCAGCAGTGAGAGAGGCGGGACAGGGGGCAATCAGCCCCAGCATTTT. Translating gives CASSERGGTGGNQPQHF. The variable domain in full, completed from reference TRBV2 and TRBJ1-5, reads EPEVTQTPSHQVTQMGQEVILRCVPISNHLYFYWYRQILGQKVEFLVSFYNNEISEKSEIFDDQFSVERPDGSNFTLKIRSTKLEDSAMYFCASSERGGTGGNQPQHFGDGTRLSIL.

This clone has just one count. This chain uses TRBV28 with TRBJ1-6; TRBD1 aligns across 9 bases. After removal of 4 bases from V and 0 bases from J, the junction contained 1 base not matched to a gene. The germline gives CDR1 MDHEN, CDR2 SYDVKM. The CDR3 spans 16 residues. For the CDR3, the DNA is TGTGCCAGCAGTTCGGGACAGGGCTCCTATAATTCACCCCTCCACTTT. It specifies CASSSGQGSYNSPLHF. The variable domain in full, with the rest retrieved from reference TRBV28 and TRBJ1-6, is DVKVTQSSRYLVKRTGEKVFLECVQDMDHENMFWYRQDPGLGLRLIYFSYDVKMKEKGDIPEGYSVSREKKERFSLILESASTNQTSMYLCASSSGQGSYNSPLHFGNGTRLTVT.

This sequence joins TRBV25-1 and TRBJ1-6; 7 bases line up with TRBD1. The germline gives CDR1 MGHDK, CDR2 SYGVNS. Losses at the gene ends were 8 bases for V and 3 bases for J; bases not matched to a gene: 4. The CDR3 extends over 14 amino acids. The CDR3 coding sequence is TGTGCCAGCTCCCACAGGGGCTATAATTCACCCCTCCACTTT. Residues: CASSHRGYNSPLHF. Supplemented by reference TRBV25-1 and TRBJ1-6, the full variable domain reads EADIYQTPRYLVIGTGKKITLECSQTMGHDKMYWYQQDPGMELHLIHYSYGVNSTEKGDLSSESTVSRIRTEHFPLTLESARPSHTSQYLCASSHRGYNSPLHFGNGTRLTVT.

The chain carries TRBV4-1 and TRBJ2-7; 8 bases align to TRBD1. Unmatched junction bases numbered 7, after V lost 4 bases and J lost 2 bases. Germline-derived CDR1 and CDR2 are MGHRA and YSYEKL. The CDR3 covers 15 residues. In DNA, the CDR3 is TGCGCCAGCAGCCCAAGTGCGACAGGGGCCTACGAGCAGTACTTC. It codes for CASSPSATGAYEQYF.